Listed below are T cell receptor beta chains from one sample, sequenced in a study of metastatic and nonmetastatic thyroid tumors. TCRdb re-called clones from the PCR reads using MiXCR. The data show 20,000 to 25,000 clones, more than 20% seen once. The sequenced material came from tumor tissue. All receptors derive from a male donor with papillary thyroid cancer or a benign thyroid nodule (not recorded which). Some clones in this sample may be carry-over from other donors' samples. Each CDR3 is given with its conserved first and last residue. The D gene is left open where the match is weak. Clone size is shown for a subset of rows, as once, few, many or a class of expanded clone.

size	V	J	D	DNA	CDR3
many	TRBV20-1	TRBJ2-1	TRBD2	TGCAGTGCTAGCATGGGCGGGAGAAGCGGCAATGAGCAGTTCTTC	CSASMGGRSGNEQFF
.	TRBV20-1	TRBJ2-7	.	TGCAGTGCTAGGTGGGTCAACTACGAGCAGTACTTC	CSARWVNYEQYF
many	TRBV29-1	TRBJ2-7	.	TGCAGCGTTGAAACGTGGCAGGGGAACGAGCAGTACTTC	CSVETWQGNEQYF
.	TRBV3-1	TRBJ2-5	TRBD2	TGTGCCAGCATCCAGATGGGGGAGGGGCGCGAGACCCAGTACTTC	CASIQMGEGRETQYF
many	TRBV20-1	TRBJ2-3	TRBD1	TGTAGTGCTCTCGTGACAGGGAAGACGCAGTATTTT	CSALVTGKTQYF
many	TRBV24-1	TRBJ1-5	.	TGTGCCACCAGTGATGCAACATCGACACGTCAGCCCCAGCATTTT	CATSDATSTRQPQHF
few	TRBV6-2/TRBV6-3	TRBJ1-1	.	TGTGCCAGCACTCCCGGTGGGACATGGGTCACTGAAGCTTTCTTT	CASTPGGTWVTEAFF
many	TRBV5-4	TRBJ2-6	.	TGTGCCAGCAGCTTGAGAATGACGACCTCTGGGGCCAACGTCCTGACTTTC	CASSLRMTTSGANVLTF
many	TRBV30	TRBJ2-7	.	TGTGCCTGGAGTGTACAAGACGGGATTTACGAGCAGTACTTC	CAWSVQDGIYEQYF
many	TRBV30	TRBJ2-2	.	TGTGCCTGGAAGTGGAACACCGGGGAGCTGTTTTTT	CAWKWNTGELFF
many	TRBV11-2	TRBJ2-7	.	TGTGCCAGCAGCTCTACCGGGGCACGTCACAGCTCGACCCCCTACGAGCAGTACTTC	CASSSTGARHSSTPYEQYF
.	TRBV18	TRBJ1-1	.	TGTGCCAGCTCACCGGGACTCCTGAGCACTGTAGCTTTCTTT	CASSPGLLSTVAFF
many	TRBV30	TRBJ2-3	.	TGTGCCTGGATTCGGACGGGCGGGACTAGCACAGATACGCAGTATTTT	CAWIRTGGTSTDTQYF
many	TRBV3-1	TRBJ1-1	.	TGTGCCAGCAGCCTTACCCTGAACACTGAAGCTTTCTTT	CASSLTLNTEAFF
.	TRBV7-2	TRBJ2-7	TRBD1	TGTGCCAGCAGCTCACAGGGGGGCCCTCACAACGAGCAGTACTTC	CASSSQGGPHNEQYF